Here is one TCR beta chain with its context. Its antigen is still unknown. One junction end does not reproduce the germline sequence, and a read error may be involved. The data originate from a study of prognosis after radiotherapy for stage I lung cancer. Germline V gene data show CDR1 as MNHNS and CDR2 as SASEGT. There are 18 residues in the CDR3. The TCR beta CDR3 region was amplified from genomic DNA, with two rounds of multiplex PCR being used for the amplification. It was primers specific to each TRBV and TRBJ gene that first-round PCR used. MiXCR, run by TCRdb on the multiplex PCR reads, gives a single entry per CDR3 protein. The sample carries around 31,000 distinct CDR3 sequences, about half recorded once. Study-wide results and limits: Counted unique TCR clones declined after stereotactic body radiation therapy (median roughly 10,000 versus 7,000). For the expanded TCR clones, whether they were tumor-specific was not determined.

The clonotype originates from a donor over 45 with non-small cell lung cancer. This chain connects TRBV6-1 to TRBJ2-6; 11 positions match TRBD1. The starting material was PBMCs, obtained before or after stereotactic body radiation therapy (not recorded which). The CDR3 bases are TGTGCCAGCAGCCTGCCCAGGACAGGGGGCTCTGTGGCCAACGTCCTGACTTTC. Amino acid sequence: CASSLPRTGGSVANVLTF.